The following is a T cell receptor beta chain sequence with its context. V was shortened by 4 bases and J by 0 bases, with 16 bases between the two germline ends. Germline CDR1 SGHDN, CDR2 FVKESK. CDR3 size: 18 residues. This sample is drawn from a study of blood T cell repertoires in COVID-19. Assay used: immunoSEQ multiplex PCR; TCRdb lists only in-frame clones, some missing. The sample carries approximately 300,000 clones, 75% to 95% recorded once. V is TRBV14 and J is TRBJ2-6, with D perhaps matching TRBD1 (7 bases). The sequencing sample was made of peripheral blood. The source of this sequence is a woman in her 30s with COVID-19, enrolled during active disease. This chain's CDR3 is CASSPQGGILSGANVLTF. For the CDR3, the DNA is TGTGCCAGCAGCCCCCAGGGGGGCATACTCTCTGGGGCCAACGTCCTGACTTTC.